Presented here are 30 T cell receptor beta chains from one specimen sequenced in a study of blood T cell repertoires in COVID-19. TCRdb keeps only in-frame clones here, not all; method: immunoSEQ multiplex PCR. The sample shows some 150,000 clones, approximately 84% of them seen only once. Source material: peripheral blood. The receptor set was obtained from a man aged 65 to 85 with acute or convalescent COVID-19.

The chain employs TRBV18 and TRBJ1-2; TRBD1 matches at 7 bases. The CDR3 consists of 16 residues. Looked up from germline, CDR1 is KGHSH and CDR2 is LQKENI. The V segment lost 3 bases and the J segment 6 bases; nucleotides outside the gene matches: 13. The CDR3 loop reads CASSPTEDRPNNGYTF. DNA of the CDR3: TGTGCCAGCTCACCTACTGAGGACAGGCCAAATAATGGCTACACCTTC.

Concerning this clone itself: Mismatch with germline at one junction end may stem from a read error. The V gene is TRBV7-7, the J gene TRBJ2-5, with D tentatively TRBD1 or TRBD2 (6 bases each). The CDR3 contains 15 residues. Germline V gene sequence: CDR1 SSHAT, CDR2 FNYEAQ (reference sequence). CDR3 nucleotide sequence: TGTGCTAGCAGCTTAGGGGGGACACCCCAAGAGACCCAGTACTTC. It yields the protein CASSLGGTPQETQYF.

As to this clone: This sample includes further DNA sequences coding for the same CDR3. V gene TRBV5-1 combines with J gene TRBJ1-1; 10 nucleotides align to TRBD1. With 3 bases clipped from V and 2 bases from J, the junction kept 4 bases outside the gene matches. The CDR3 is made up of 15 amino acids. The germline gives CDR1 SGHRS, CDR2 YFSETQ. The CDR3, as DNA: TGCGCCAGCAGCTGGGGACAGGGGTTAAACACTGAAGCTTTCTTT. As protein: CASSWGQGLNTEAFF.

The rearrangement uses TRBV6-1 and TRBJ1-4; possibly TRBD1 for D (5 bases). CDR3 length: 15 amino acids. V lost 2 bases and J 8 bases, leaving 15 bases between the germline ends. The germline CDR1 and CDR2 sequences are MNHNS and SASEGT. CDR3 nucleotides: TGTGCCAGCAGTGAACCAAGGGGTCGGTTCGAAAAACTGTTTTTT. Protein product: CASSEPRGRFEKLFF.

The chain employs TRBV24-1 and TRBJ1-5, with D perhaps matching TRBD1 (6 bases). The V end lost 3 bases, the J end lost 3 bases, and 8 bases lay between the germline ends. The V gene's germline CDR1 is KGHDR and CDR2 SFDVKD. The CDR3 is 14 residues long. The DNA for the CDR3 is TGTGCCACCAGTGATAGACAGGACAATCAGCCCCAGCATTTT. Its protein is CATSDRQDNQPQHF.

CDR3 sequence: CASSWTPGFSNTGELFF. CDR3 nucleotides: TGCGCCAGCAGCTGGACACCCGGGTTTTCGAACACCGGGGAGCTGTTTTTT. The V call is TRBV5-1, the J call TRBJ2-2, with D tentatively TRBD1 (5 bases). V was trimmed by 3 bases and J by 0 bases, leaving 15 bases between them. Germline CDR1 reads SGHRS; CDR2 reads YFSETQ. There are 17 residues in the CDR3.

V gene TRBV19 combines with J gene TRBJ1-2; 10 bases align to TRBD1. Unmatched junction bases numbered 11, after V lost 6 bases and J lost 4 bases. CDR1 LNHDA and CDR2 SQIVND come from the germline V gene (reference sequence). CDR3 size: 16 residues. The CDR3, as DNA: TGTGCCAGTAGGACTACCGGGACAGGGGCCCGCTATGGCTACACCTTC. It yields the protein CASRTTGTGARYGYTF.

CDR3 bases: TGTGCCAGCAGCACAGGGTGCGCTAGCGGGCATCCGGGGCATGAATACGAGCAGTACTTC. The encoded protein is CASSTGCASGHPGHEYEQYF. The gene calls are TRBV7-4 and TRBJ2-7; 8 nucleotides align to TRBD2. Trimming at V came to 5 bases and at J to 4 bases, leaving 25 bases not matched to a gene. The CDR3 contains 20 residues. Germline CDR1 and CDR2: SGHVT and SQSDAQ.

The chain uses TRBV7-8 and TRBJ1-1; D might be TRBD1 (5 bases). The ends were cut back, 5 bases at V and 8 bases at J, with 9 bases in the middle. The CDR3 is made up of 11 amino acids. CDR1 is SGHVS and CDR2 is FQNEAQ in the germline V gene. The CDR3 here is CASSTGVEAFF. The CDR3 region has the DNA TGTGCCAGCAGCACGGGGGTCGAAGCTTTCTTT. Full variable domain (remainder filled in from reference TRBV7-8 and TRBJ1-1): GAGVSQSPRYKVAKRGQDVALRCDPISGHVSLFWYQQALGQGPEFLTYFQNEAQLDKSGLPSDRFFAERPEGSVSTLKIQRTQQEDSAVYLCASSTGVEAFFGQGTRLTVV.

The chain joins TRBV19 to TRBJ1-2, with D uncertain. V lost 3 bases and J 5 bases, leaving 16 bases between the germline ends. The length of the CDR3 is 15 residues. The germline V gene has CDR1 LNHDA and CDR2 SQIVND (reference sequence). CDR3: CASSIFRGESYGYTF. The CDR3 nucleotides read TGTGCCAGTAGTATCTTTCGCGGGGAATCTTATGGCTACACCTTC. The full variable domain, rest sourced from reference TRBV19 and TRBJ1-2, is DGGITQSPKYLFRKEGQNVTLSCEQNLNHDAMYWYRQDPGQGLRLIYYSQIVNDFQKGDIAEGYSVSREKKESFPLTVTSAQKNPTAFYLCASSIFRGESYGYTFGSGTRLTVV.

CDR3 in amino acids: CASSERRDSYGYTF. In DNA form, the CDR3 reads TGTGCCAGCAGTGAACGTCGGGACAGCTATGGCTACACCTTC. The rearrangement joins TRBV6-4 to TRBJ1-2, with 7 bases that match TRBD1. Looked up from germline, CDR1 is MRHNA and CDR2 is SNTAGT. There are 14 residues in the CDR3. J lost 4 bases, V lost 3 bases, and 5 bases had no gene match.

The chain employs TRBV29-1 and TRBJ1-1, with D possibly matching TRBD1 (5 bases). CDR3 size: 15 residues. From germline, CDR1 is SQVTM and CDR2 ANQGSEA. Trimming shortened V by 3 bases and J by 4 bases, and 18 bases separated the two germline ends. In DNA, the CDR3 is TGCAGCGTTGAGGGGCGGAGGGGACGGGGCACTGAAGCTTTCTTT. Its protein is CSVEGRRGRGTEAFF.

The CDR3 loop reads CASSYTSGASPYEQYF. The CDR3 DNA reads TGTGCCAGCAGCTACACTAGCGGGGCGTCGCCCTACGAGCAGTACTTC. This rearrangement joins TRBV7-2 to TRBJ2-7; 10 bases agree with TRBD2. The CDR3 is 16 amino acids. V gave up 4 bases and J gave up 2 bases; unmatched junction bases: 8. Germline CDR1 and CDR2: SGHTA and FQGNSA. Together with reference TRBV7-2 and TRBJ2-7, the CDR3 gives the full variable domain: GAGVSQSPSNKVTEKGKDVELRCDPISGHTALYWYRQSLGQGLEFLIYFQGNSAPDKSGLPSDRFSAERTGGSVSTLTIQRTQQEDSAVYLCASSYTSGASPYEQYFGPGTRLTVT.

The V call is TRBV30, the J call TRBJ1-5, with D possibly TRBD1 on 5 matching bases. Germline assignment: CDR1 GTSNPN and CDR2 SVGIG (reference sequence). The CDR3 consists of 14 residues. Trimming shortened V by 0 bases and J by 7 bases, and 13 bases separated the two germline ends. The CDR3 coding sequence is TGTGCCTGGAGTGTCCGGCAGGGTGGGCAGCCCCAGCATTTT. Its translation is CAWSVRQGGQPQHF.

The V gene is TRBV5-1, the J gene TRBJ2-7, with D hard to call. The CDR3 totals 15 residues. CDR1 is SGHRS, CDR2 YFSETQ, per germline. V lost 9 bases and J lost 6, with 25 bases in between. The CDR3 DNA is TGCGCCACCAGGTCCAAAGCGAACGAGTTCCGCGAGCAGTACTTC. Translation: CATRSKANEFREQYF. Full variable domain (rest looked up from reference TRBV5-1 and TRBJ2-7): KAGVTQTPRYLIKTRGQQVTLSCSPISGHRSVSWYQQTPGQGLQFLFEYFSETQRNKGNFPGRFSGRQFSNSRSEMNVSTLELGDSALYLCATRSKANEFREQYFGPGTRLTVT.

Concerning this clone: The sample has other DNA sequences that encode this CDR3 too. V and J are TRBV5-5 and TRBJ2-2, with TRBD1 as a possible D gene (6 bases). Trimming shortened V by 0 bases and J by 2 bases, and 14 bases separated the two germline ends. Germline CDR1 reads SGHKS; CDR2 reads YYEKEE (reference sequence). The CDR3 has 17 amino acids. The CDR3 here is CASSLETGRANTGELFF. CDR3 coding DNA: TGTGCCAGCAGCTTGGAAACAGGGCGGGCAAACACCGGGGAGCTGTTTTTT.

J is TRBJ1-1 and V is TRBV6-1, with D perhaps matching TRBD1 (6 bases). There are 15 residues in the CDR3. The V end lost 2 bases, the J end lost 1 base, and 11 bases lay between the germline ends. Germline lookup yields CDR1 MNHNS and CDR2 SASEGT. The CDR3 is CASSESQGWNTEAFF. CDR3 nucleotide sequence: TGTGCCAGCAGTGAATCCCAGGGGTGGAACACTGAAGCTTTCTTT.

This chain joins TRBV10-3 and TRBJ2-7; tentatively, D is TRBD2 (5 bases). This CDR3 region has 14 residues. Looked up from germline, CDR1 is ENHRY and CDR2 is SYGVKD. Trimming shortened V by 2 bases and J by 4 bases, and 12 bases separated the two germline ends. CDR3 sequence: CAISEGLRGYEQYF. For the CDR3, the DNA is TGTGCCATCAGTGAGGGCCTACGGGGTTACGAGCAGTACTTC.

The chain links TRBV4-1 to TRBJ2-2; no clear D. Deletions cut 2 bases from V and 1 base from J, with 8 bases between. Looked up from germline, CDR1 is MGHRA and CDR2 is YSYEKL. This CDR3 contains 15 residues. In DNA, the CDR3 is TGCGCCAGCAGCCAACAGGCAGTGAACACCGGGGAGCTGTTTTTT. The encoded protein is CASSQQAVNTGELFF.

The chain couples TRBV19 to TRBJ2-7; 10 nucleotides align to TRBD2. The CDR3 is 17 residues long. The junction had 13 bases not matched to a gene; V was cut back by 3 bases and J by 5 bases. Germline CDR1 reads LNHDA; CDR2 reads SQIVND (reference sequence). The CDR3 DNA sequence: TGTGCCAGTAGTATCAACGCCCAGCTAGCGGGAGTCCACGAGCAGTACTTC. Its protein product is CASSINAQLAGVHEQYF.

The gene calls are TRBV3-1 (or the pseudogene TRBV3-2) and TRBJ1-1; no definite D call. V was shortened by 1 base and J by 4 bases, with 10 bases between the two germline ends. The CDR3 spans 14 residues. Germline values: CDR1 LGHDT, CDR2 YNNKEL (reference sequence). CDR3 residues: CASSQGWPGTEAFF. The CDR3, as DNA: TGTGCCAGCAGCCAAGGTTGGCCGGGCACTGAAGCTTTCTTT.

CDR3 sequence reads: CASRQGADSPLHF. The DNA of the CDR3 is TGTGCCAGCAGACAGGGGGCGGATTCACCCCTCCACTTT. The gene calls are TRBV7-9 and TRBJ1-6; 9 positions match TRBD1. CDR3 size: 13 residues. Germline loops: CDR1 SEHNR, CDR2 FQNEAQ (reference sequence). Trimming at V came to 6 bases and at J to 8 bases, leaving 2 bases not matched to a gene.

This chain's CDR3 is CASSRASGGNTGELFF. The CDR3 nucleotides are TGTGCCAGCAGCAGAGCTAGCGGGGGGAACACCGGGGAGCTGTTTTTT. The chain joins TRBV9 to TRBJ2-2; 10 bases are shared with TRBD2. V lost 4 bases and J lost 1; bases outside the gene matches: 4. Germline values: CDR1 SGDLS, CDR2 YYNGEE. The CDR3 runs to 16 residues.

A word on this clone: Other DNA sequences in the sample encode the same CDR3. This CDR3 is CASSESGQYYGYTF. The DNA of the CDR3 is TGTGCCAGCAGTGAGTCTGGGCAGTACTATGGCTACACCTTC. The V and J genes are TRBV6-1 and TRBJ1-2; no firm D call. Per the germline V gene, CDR1 is MNHNS and CDR2 is SASEGT. The CDR3 has 14 residues. V lost 3 bases, J lost 3 bases, and 11 bases lay in between.

This rearrangement joins TRBV5-1 to TRBJ1-2, with 9 bases that match TRBD1. The CDR3 has 15 amino acids. Germline CDR1 and CDR2: SGHRS and YFSETQ. Unmatched junction bases numbered 11, after V lost 5 bases and J lost 6 bases. The DNA of the CDR3 is TGCGCCAGCAGACCCGGGACAGGGAGAGGGGATGGCTACACCTTC. Translated: CASRPGTGRGDGYTF.

This clone was seen a handful of times. The rearrangement uses TRBV6-5 and TRBJ1-6; 8 bases map to TRBD1. The CDR3 sequence is 14 residues long. Germline lookup yields CDR1 MNHEY and CDR2 SVGAGI. The trim removed 9 bases at V and 8 bases at J, leaving 9 bases unmatched. The CDR3 sequence is CARAKDRADSPLHF. CDR3 bases: TGTGCCAGGGCCAAGGACAGGGCGGATTCACCCCTCCACTTT.

This rearrangement joins TRBV5-1 to TRBJ1-3, with a weak D call TRBD1 (5 bases). The CDR3 covers 13 residues. The germline V gene encodes CDR1 SGHRS and CDR2 YFSETQ. V dropped 7 bases and J dropped 0 bases, with 8 bases sitting between them. CDR3 in amino acids: CASGADSGNTIYF. The CDR3 DNA follows: TGCGCCAGCGGGGCAGACTCTGGAAACACCATATATTTT.

The rearrangement uses TRBV28 and TRBJ2-7; weak D call: TRBD2 (6 bases). Germline V lookup: CDR1 MDHEN, CDR2 SYDVKM. The CDR3 covers 14 residues. Trimming shortened V by 6 bases and J by 1 base, and 13 bases separated the two germline ends. The CDR3 region is CASRGAAGSYEQYF. CDR3 DNA: TGTGCCAGCAGGGGTGCAGCGGGTTCCTACGAGCAGTACTTC.

V usage is TRBV10-1 and J usage is TRBJ2-2, with 9 bases fitting TRBD2. The CDR3 loop spans 17 amino acids. J was trimmed by 0 bases and V by 4 bases; bases with no gene match: 6. CDR1 is WNHNN and CDR2 is SYGVQD in the germline V gene (reference sequence). The CDR3 spells CASSVGLAGTNTGELFF. For the CDR3, the DNA is TGCGCCAGCAGTGTTGGGCTAGCGGGGACGAACACCGGGGAGCTGTTTTTT.

This clone was seen more than once but under ten times. The chain recombines TRBV5-4 with TRBJ2-2; 7 positions match TRBD2. The CDR3 length is 13 residues. The germline V gene encodes CDR1 SGHNT and CDR2 YYREEE (reference sequence). V trimming: 6 bases; J trimming: 7 bases; junction bases outside the gene matches: 6. CDR3 sequence: CASTNRTSGELFF. The CDR3 DNA reads TGTGCCAGCACCAATAGGACTAGCGGGGAGCTGTTTTTT.